These 13 T cell receptor beta chains were all obtained from the same sample, sequenced in a study of naive CD8 T cells in extremely preterm neonates (dated by TCRdb to the late 2010s). Five or six elective full-term cesarean deliveries at about 36-42 weeks of gestation, with no labor and no rupture of membranes, were the source of the term cord blood. The method was the immunoSEQ multiplex PCR assay. The source is immuneACCESS, and TCRdb retained only in-frame sequences with V and J called. Part of the clones is not carried over; for the studies checked, unresolved V genes explain less than half of this, and the remainder is unexplained. In all, the sample holds 6,500 to 9,000 clones, and roughly 90% of those were seen once. The ten largest clonotypes hold approximately 0.49% of the sample. Sequencing was performed on naive CD8+ T cells from cord blood. These receptors came from a newborn in good health.

The rearrangement uses TRBV12-5 and TRBJ2-1, with 12 nucleotides matching TRBD2. CDR1 and CDR2 from the germline V gene are LGHNT and FRNRAP. Unmatched junction bases numbered 3, after V lost 8 bases and J lost 4 bases. The CDR3 has 14 residues. CDR3 amino acids: CASSGTSGYNEQFF. CDR3 in DNA: TGTGCTAGTTCGGGGACTAGCGGGTACAATGAGCAGTTCTTC. The full variable domain, its missing parts supplied by reference TRBV12-5 and TRBJ2-1, is DARVTQTPRHKVTEMGQEVTMRCQPILGHNTVFWYRQTMMQGLELLAYFRNRAPLDDSGMPKDRFSAEMPDATLATLKIQPSEPRDSAVYFCASSGTSGYNEQFFGPGTRLTVL.

The genes are TRBV2 and TRBJ2-5; D not certain. V was cut by 0 bases and J by 5 bases, with 10 bases left in between. The CDR3 consists of 14 residues. The germline V gene encodes CDR1 SNHLY and CDR2 FYNNEI. CDR3 DNA sequence: TGTGCCAGCAGTGAAGCGAACGGTAGCGAGACCCAGTACTTC. This encodes CASSEANGSETQYF.

This chain joins TRBV14 and TRBJ1-1; D is uncertain. The V end was cut by 1 base, the J end by 6 bases, with 9 bases between. Germline CDR1 SGHDN, CDR2 FVKESK. The CDR3 consists of 13 residues. Here the CDR3 reads CASSQGRGAEAFF. CDR3 DNA: TGTGCCAGCAGCCAAGGACGGGGAGCTGAAGCTTTCTTT. The entire variable domain, with the rest obtained from reference TRBV14 and TRBJ1-1, is as follows: EAGVTQFPSHSVIEKGQTVTLRCDPISGHDNLYWYRRVMGKEIKFLLHFVKESKQDESGMPNNRFLAERTGGTYSTLKVQPAELEDSGVYFCASSQGRGAEAFFGQGTRLTVV.

The DNA for the CDR3 is TGCGCCAGCAGCCAAGGTCCGGGGGCTAACTATGGCTACACCTTC. Translation: CASSQGPGANYGYTF. This sequence joins TRBV4-1 and TRBJ1-2; possibly TRBD1 for D (5 bases). This CDR3 spans 15 amino acids. Trimming removed 1 base from V and 0 bases from J, with 9 bases in between. Germline CDR1 and CDR2: MGHRA and YSYEKL.

This chain links TRBV10-2 with TRBJ2-7; D might be TRBD1 (6 bases). V lost 3 bases and J 4 bases, leaving 10 bases between the germline ends. Germline V gene lookup returns CDR1 WSHSY and CDR2 SAAADI. The CDR3 consists of 13 residues. CDR3 DNA: TGCGCCAGCAGTGACCAGGGGCCGTACGAGCAGTACTTC. Its translation: CASSDQGPYEQYF.

This chain joins TRBV19 and TRBJ1-1, with a tentative D call TRBD1 (5 bases). V was trimmed by 7 bases and J by 1 base, leaving 10 bases between them. Germline CDR1 is LNHDA and CDR2 is SQIVND (reference sequence). This CDR3 is built from 13 residues. CDR3 region: CASTPTGNTEAFF. Here the CDR3 DNA reads TGTGCCAGTACCCCTACAGGGAACACTGAAGCTTTCTTT.

V gene TRBV19 combines with J gene TRBJ1-2; TRBD1 aligns across 7 bases. Germline trimming cut 2 bases from V and 4 bases from J; bases unmatched to any gene: 1. The CDR3 contains 13 residues. Germline CDR1 is LNHDA and CDR2 is SQIVND (reference sequence). The CDR3 DNA reads TGTGCCAGTAGTATACGGACAGGCTATGGCTACACCTTC. This codes for CASSIRTGYGYTF.

The V and J genes are TRBV10-3 and TRBJ2-7; D is uncertain. The CDR3 loop spans 13 amino acids. V lost 4 bases and J lost 3, with 10 bases in between. Germline V gene lookup returns CDR1 ENHRY and CDR2 SYGVKD. CDR3 region: CAISGVESYEQYF. The CDR3 DNA sequence: TGTGCCATCAGTGGAGTAGAAAGCTACGAGCAGTACTTC.

The chain is built from TRBV21-1 and TRBJ2-1; the D call in the table, TRBD2, was not verified against the DNA. TRBV21-1 is labeled a pseudogene. The CDR3 is 16 amino acids. The CDR3 region is CASSPSGTSGNNEQFF. The CDR3 nucleotides are TGTGCCAGCAGCCCGTCCGGGACTAGCGGAAACAATGAGCAGTTCTTC.

This chain joins TRBV7-2 and TRBJ2-7; D gene unclear. The CDR3 extends over 12 amino acids. CDR1 and CDR2 from the germline V gene are SGHTA and FQGNSA. V lost 3 bases to trimming and J lost 2 bases, with 5 bases between them. CDR3 nucleotide sequence: TGTGCCAGCAGCTTTGACACCTACGAGCAGTACTTC. Amino acids: CASSFDTYEQYF. The whole variable domain, filled in from reference TRBV7-2 and TRBJ2-7, reads GAGVSQSPSNKVTEKGKDVELRCDPISGHTALYWYRQSLGQGLEFLIYFQGNSAPDKSGLPSDRFSAERTGGSVSTLTIQRTQQEDSAVYLCASSFDTYEQYFGPGTRLTVT.

The chain employs TRBV18 and TRBJ2-5; 14 bases are a match to TRBD2. From germline, CDR1 is KGHSH and CDR2 LQKENI. The CDR3 has 16 amino acids. After removal of 3 bases from V and 5 bases from J, the junction contained 5 bases not matched to a gene. CDR3 nucleotide sequence: TGTGCCAGCTCACCGACTAGCGGGAGGGATAGTGAGACCCAGTACTTC. Its protein product is CASSPTSGRDSETQYF.

V usage is TRBV30 and J usage is TRBJ2-7, with TRBD2 matching 9 bases. The CDR3 is 18 residues long. The junction had 12 bases not matched to a gene; V was cut back by 0 bases and J by 0 bases. Germline V lookup: CDR1 GTSNPN, CDR2 SVGIG (reference sequence). The CDR3 reads CAWSVVERLAESSYEQYF. CDR3 DNA: TGTGCCTGGAGTGTCGTTGAAAGACTAGCGGAGAGCTCCTACGAGCAGTACTTC.

This rearrangement joins TRBV10-3 to TRBJ2-3; TRBD2 is a possible D gene (5 bases). V was trimmed by 10 bases and J by 2 bases, leaving 19 bases between them. Germline V lookup: CDR1 ENHRY, CDR2 SYGVKD. CDR3 length equals 15 residues. In nucleotides, the CDR3 is TGTGCCACAGATAACACTCCGGGGTTCACAGATACGCAGTATTTT. It codes for CATDNTPGFTDTQYF.